The rows below give T cell receptor beta chains drawn from one sample of a study of T cell responses to AZD1222 COVID-19 vaccine. The repertoire was sequenced with immunoSEQ multiplex PCR; TCRdb's copy has only in-frame clones and lacks some. The sample holds around 150,000 clones, roughly nine tenths seen once. Source: peripheral blood, taken 28 days after the second AZD1222 dose. Receptors originate from an adult who received the AZD1222 COVID-19 vaccine. The CDR3 runs from the conserved cysteine through the conserved F or W. Each record gives: D gene, clone size, J gene, V gene, CDR3 DNA, CDR3 protein. The D gene is left open where the match is weak. Clone sizes are given selectively: once, few, many, or a class where the clone is expanded.

D: TRBD1
size: .
J: TRBJ2-7
V: TRBV2
DNA: TGTGCCAGCAGTGGGGGACAGAGCTCCTACGAGCAGTACTTC
CDR3: CASSGGQSSYEQYF

D: TRBD1
size: .
J: TRBJ2-5
V: TRBV25-1
DNA: TGTGCCAGCAGTGAAAAGGGGGCAGGGGGTAGGGAGACCCAGTACTTC
CDR3: CASSEKGAGGRETQYF

D: TRBD1
size: .
J: TRBJ1-2
V: TRBV5-6
DNA: TGTGCCAGCAGCCCGGGACAGACCAACTATGGCTACACCTTC
CDR3: CASSPGQTNYGYTF

D: .
size: .
J: TRBJ2-5
V: TRBV29-1
DNA: TGCAGCGTTACCGACTGGACCCCGGGTGGAGAGACCCAGTACTTC
CDR3: CSVTDWTPGGETQYF

D: .
size: .
J: TRBJ1-1
V: TRBV5-1
DNA: TGCGCCAGCAGCTGGGTACAGGGGAACACTGAAGCTTTCTTT
CDR3: CASSWVQGNTEAFF

D: TRBD2
size: few
J: TRBJ2-7
V: TRBV5-1
DNA: TGCGCCAGCAGCTCCCTACCTCCGACTAGCGGGATTCACACCTACGAGCAGTACTTC
CDR3: CASSSLPPTSGIHTYEQYF

D: TRBD1
size: .
J: TRBJ2-1
V: TRBV29-1
DNA: TGCAGCGGAGCCGGGACAGAAGCCTACAATGAGCAGTTCTTC
CDR3: CSGAGTEAYNEQFF

D: .
size: .
J: TRBJ2-4
V: TRBV12-3/TRBV12-4
DNA: TGTGCCAGCAGGGGGGGGCCCAAAAACATTCAGTACTTC
CDR3: CASRGGPKNIQYF

D: .
size: .
J: TRBJ1-4
V: TRBV5-4
DNA: TGTGCCAGCAGCTTGGAGAGAGGGCAGGGAAAACTGTTTTTT
CDR3: CASSLERGQGKLFF

D: .
size: .
J: TRBJ1-2
V: TRBV12-3/TRBV12-4
DNA: TGTGCCAGCAGGCTAGGGGACTATGGCTACACCTTC
CDR3: CASRLGDYGYTF

D: TRBD1
size: .
J: TRBJ1-1
V: TRBV7-6
DNA: TGTGCCAGCAGCTCCCGACAGGGAGACAACACTGAAGCTTTCTTT
CDR3: CASSSRQGDNTEAFF

D: .
size: .
J: TRBJ2-2
V: TRBV10-2
DNA: TGCGCCAGCAGTACGGGGGTGAACACCGGGGAGCTGTTTTTT
CDR3: CASSTGVNTGELFF

D: TRBD2
size: .
J: TRBJ2-5
V: TRBV6-2/TRBV6-3
DNA: TGTGCCAGCAGTTATGGACTAGCGGGAAGTCAAGAGACCCAGTACTTC
CDR3: CASSYGLAGSQETQYF

D: TRBD1
size: once
J: TRBJ2-5
V: TRBV6-5
DNA: TGTGCCAGCACAGGGACAGGGGTTACGGAGACCCAGTACTTC
CDR3: CASTGTGVTETQYF

D: .
size: .
J: TRBJ1-3
V: TRBV27
DNA: TGTGCCAGCAGTCCCTATACACCCCGGGACACCATATATTTT
CDR3: CASSPYTPRDTIYF

D: .
size: .
J: TRBJ1-1
V: TRBV19
DNA: TGTGCCAGTAGTTCCCGTTTGAACACTGAAGCTTTCTTT
CDR3: CASSSRLNTEAFF

D: .
size: .
J: TRBJ2-1
V: TRBV18
DNA: TGTGCCAGCTCACCAGACGCAAGCTCCTACAATGAGCAGTTCTTC
CDR3: CASSPDASSYNEQFF

D: .
size: .
J: TRBJ2-1
V: TRBV29-1
DNA: TGCAGCGTTGGGCCAGGCGATTCCTACAATGAGCAGTTCTTC
CDR3: CSVGPGDSYNEQFF

D: .
size: .
J: TRBJ2-3
V: TRBV3-1/TRBV3-2
DNA: TGTGCCAGCAGCCAATACGGCACTAACACAGATACGCAGTATTTT
CDR3: CASSQYGTNTDTQYF

D: .
size: once
J: TRBJ1-2
V: TRBV28
DNA: TGTGCCAGCAGACTCCAGGCGAAAGGCTACACCTTC
CDR3: CASRLQAKGYTF

D: .
size: .
J: TRBJ1-1
V: TRBV7-9
DNA: TGTGCCAGCAGCTCCAATGGGGGGGGTGGGATATACACTGAAGCTTTCTTT
CDR3: CASSSNGGGGIYTEAFF

D: TRBD1
size: once
J: TRBJ1-2
V: TRBV3-1/TRBV3-2
DNA: TGTGCCAGCAGCCAACCTCCCCGGACAGGGGGCGAGAGCTACACCTTC
CDR3: CASSQPPRTGGESYTF

D: TRBD1
size: .
J: TRBJ1-2
V: TRBV6-1
DNA: TGTGCCAGCAGTGAAGCTGGACAGGTAGATGGCTACACCTTC
CDR3: CASSEAGQVDGYTF

D: .
size: .
J: TRBJ1-4
V: TRBV28
DNA: TGTGCCAGCAGACCGACAGGTGTTAATGAAAAACTGTTTTTT
CDR3: CASRPTGVNEKLFF

D: TRBD1
size: .
J: TRBJ2-1
V: TRBV4-1
DNA: TGCGCCAGCAGAAATAGACAGGGGAGCTCCTACAATGAGCAGTTCTTC
CDR3: CASRNRQGSSYNEQFF

D: .
size: .
J: TRBJ2-7
V: TRBV28
DNA: TGTGCCAGCACCCCCCCCTCCGAAGCGGCAACCTACGAGCAGTACTTC
CDR3: CASTPPSEAATYEQYF

D: .
size: .
J: TRBJ1-1
V: TRBV4-2
DNA: TGTGCCAGCAGCCAAGAAGCGGACACTGAAGCTTTCTTT
CDR3: CASSQEADTEAFF

D: .
size: .
J: TRBJ2-7
V: TRBV29-1
DNA: TGCAGCGTTGGGAGCGCAAGCTCCTACGAGCAGTACTTC
CDR3: CSVGSASSYEQYF

D: TRBD2
size: .
J: TRBJ2-2
V: TRBV15
DNA: TGTGCCACCAGCAGAGATCTCGGGGGGGCGGACACCGGGGAGCTGTTTTTT
CDR3: CATSRDLGGADTGELFF

D: .
size: .
J: TRBJ2-7
V: TRBV5-1
DNA: TGCGCCAGCAGCCATGGGGGGGCGCGGTCCTACGAGCAGTACTTC
CDR3: CASSHGGARSYEQYF

D: TRBD1
size: .
J: TRBJ1-1
V: TRBV28
DNA: TGTGCCAGCAGTTTACAGGGGGCTGAAGCTTTCTTT
CDR3: CASSLQGAEAFF

D: TRBD1
size: .
J: TRBJ1-2
V: TRBV28
DNA: TGTGCCAGCAGTTTGGGACAGAACTATGGCTACACCTTC
CDR3: CASSLGQNYGYTF

D: .
size: .
J: TRBJ1-4
V: TRBV28
DNA: TGTGCCAGCAGTCCCGACAAGACTAATGAAAAACTGTTTTTT
CDR3: CASSPDKTNEKLFF